The clone carrying this TCR beta chain was counted at least ten times. What it binds is unknown. Conversion of TCR transcripts into cDNA relied on 5'RACE template switching, which added a universal primer site and UMIs. MiXCR, run by TCRdb on the 5' RACE reads, gives a single entry per CDR3 protein. Altogether some 320,000 distinct CDR3 sequences are present, around 9.3% being singletons, with the ten largest covering around 3.5%. The sample is drawn from a study of T cells after yellow fever vaccination. Germline V gene sequence: CDR1 MNHEY, CDR2 SVGEGT. The CDR3 has 16 amino acids. V lost 5 bases, J lost 4 bases, and 10 bases stayed unmatched. Overall study results and limits: By day 5 rather than day 15, the secondary response had peaked, though it was weaker. Clones that expanded after primary vaccination mostly reappeared after the booster (nearly 98% CD4, 88% CD8).

Source: CD4+ T cells sorted from PBMCs, taken 5 days after the yellow fever booster vaccination. The TCR was taken from a man younger than 35 who received the YFV17D yellow fever vaccine. This chain joins TRBV6-2 or TRBV6-3 and TRBJ2-1, with 8 bases identical to TRBD2. The CDR3 sequence: CASSEVQAGEYNEQFF. The CDR3 nucleotides are TGTGCCAGCAGTGAGGTTCAAGCGGGGGAGTACAATGAGCAGTTCTTC.